Presented here are 31 T cell receptor beta chains from one specimen sequenced in a study of cytomegalovirus exposure and HLA in healthy donors. It was with 60 Vbeta and 13 Jbeta primers that the PCR ran. Measured with immunoSEQ multiplex PCR; TCRdb has only the in-frame clones, and not every one. The data contain approximately 100,000 clones, 50% to 80% of them singletons. The material sequenced was PBMCs. The receptors originated from a man aged 25-40 years in good health and CMV-seronegative.

The CDR3 DNA is TGTGCCAGCAGTTACTGGGGGGAGACCGGGGAGCTGTTTTTT. Its translation is CASSYWGETGELFF. V is TRBV6-6 and J is TRBJ2-2, with D perhaps matching TRBD2 (6 bases). Trimming pared 1 base from V and 5 bases from J, leaving 8 bases between. The CDR3 contains 14 residues. CDR1 MNHNY and CDR2 SVGAGI come from the germline V gene (reference sequence).

The CDR3 sequence is CASSQSIRGGVYEQYF. The DNA of the CDR3 is TGCGCCAGCAGCCAATCCATTCGGGGGGGCGTATACGAGCAGTACTTC. V gene TRBV4-1 combines with J gene TRBJ2-7, with TRBD2 matching 8 bases. From germline, CDR1 is MGHRA and CDR2 YSYEKL. The CDR3 loop spans 16 amino acids. Trimming removed 2 bases from V and 4 bases from J; junction bases left unmatched: 10.

The chain combines TRBV6-5 with TRBJ1-2, with D perhaps matching TRBD1 (6 bases). V shed 5 bases and J shed 6 bases, with 13 bases lying between them. Germline lookup yields CDR1 MNHEY and CDR2 SVGAGI. This CDR3 is 13 amino acids long. The CDR3 loop is CASSPTGDDGYTF. The CDR3 DNA reads TGTGCCAGCAGTCCGACAGGAGACGATGGCTACACCTTC.

The chain recombines TRBV6-1 with TRBJ1-4; 8 bases map to TRBD1. Trimming cost V 8 bases and J 7 bases; bases outside gene matches: 6. CDR3 length: 13 residues. Germline V CDR1 and CDR2: MNHNS, SASEGT. CDR3 in DNA: TGTGCCAGCGAAAACAGGGGGACTGAAAAACTGTTTTTT. Translated, it gives CASENRGTEKLFF.

The V gene is TRBV10-3, the J gene TRBJ2-5, with 9 bases fitting TRBD1. The junction had 4 bases not matched to a gene; V was cut back by 9 bases and J by 5 bases. CDR3 length equals 12 residues. Germline V CDR1 and CDR2: ENHRY, SYGVKD. CDR3 in DNA: TGTGCCATACAGGGGGCTTGGGAGACCCAGTACTTC. Protein sequence: CAIQGAWETQYF.

The V gene is TRBV5-6, the J gene TRBJ1-5; 8 bases match TRBD1. J gave up 3 bases and V 4 bases, and 9 bases lay outside the gene matches. The CDR3 is 16 residues long. Germline V gene lookup returns CDR1 SGHDT and CDR2 YYEEEE. Here the CDR3 DNA reads TGTGCCAGCAGCGCCGGGACAGGAACAAACAATCAGCCCCAGCATTTT. Translating it yields CASSAGTGTNNQPQHF.

The V and J genes are TRBV7-2 and TRBJ1-6, with unresolved D. V was shortened by 1 base and J by 4 bases, with 8 bases between the two germline ends. Per the germline V gene, CDR1 is SGHTA and CDR2 is FQGNSA. The CDR3 runs 15 residues. CDR3 bases: TGTGCCAGCAGCTTAGGAGGTCGGTATAATTCACCCCTCCACTTT. This translates into CASSLGGRYNSPLHF.

This rearrangement joins TRBV2 to TRBJ2-3, with no clear D. CDR1 is SNHLY, CDR2 FYNNEI, per germline. Trimming removed 4 bases from V and 2 bases from J, with 7 bases in between. The CDR3 covers 13 residues. The CDR3 nucleotides are TGTGCCAGCAGTGCTACTTCCACAGATACGCAGTATTTT. As protein: CASSATSTDTQYF.

The V gene is TRBV28, the J gene TRBJ2-3, with a possible D match to TRBD2 (5 bases). V was pared by 6 bases and J by 2 bases, with 21 bases between. Germline CDR1 reads MDHEN; CDR2 reads SYDVKM. The CDR3 is made up of 17 amino acids. CDR3 nucleotides: TGTGCCAGCAGACTAGGGTCGAGGGAAGGGAACACAGATACGCAGTATTTT. Translated, it gives CASRLGSREGNTDTQYF.

The chain combines TRBV19 with TRBJ1-4; 7 bases align to TRBD1. V was clipped by 6 bases and J by 0 bases; unmatched bases: 4. The germline gives CDR1 LNHDA, CDR2 SQIVND (reference sequence). The length of the CDR3 is 15 residues. CDR3 in DNA: TGTGCCAGTAGCAGGGGGACAGCAACTAATGAAAAACTGTTTTTT. Protein sequence: CASSRGTATNEKLFF.

This chain joins TRBV19 and TRBJ2-7, with 9 bases that match TRBD2. This CDR3 is 16 amino acids long. With V trimmed by 1 base and J by 4 bases, 8 bases remained unmatched. The germline gives CDR1 LNHDA, CDR2 SQIVND (reference sequence). The CDR3 DNA reads as TGTGCCAGTAGTATAGTAACAGCGGGAGGCCCTTACGAGCAGTACTTC. It translates to CASSIVTAGGPYEQYF.

V is TRBV21-1 and J is TRBJ2-7; whether TRBD2, the table's D call, matches the DNA was not checked. TRBV21-1 corresponds to a pseudogene. CDR3 length: 15 amino acids. The CDR3 region is CASSKGTSNSYEQYF. For the CDR3, the DNA is TGTGCCAGCAGCAAAGGAACCTCTAACTCCTACGAGCAGTACTTC.

This clone has only a few counts. The V call is TRBV10-3, the J call TRBJ1-1; 7 bases line up with TRBD1. CDR3 size: 14 residues. V lost 6 bases and J lost 6; bases outside the gene matches: 10. Germline assignment: CDR1 ENHRY and CDR2 SYGVKD. The CDR3 sequence is CAISHRQGPAEAFF. In DNA, the CDR3 is TGTGCCATCAGCCACCGACAGGGACCGGCTGAAGCTTTCTTT.

On this clone: This CDR3 is also generated by other DNA sequences in the sample. The genes are TRBV30 and TRBJ1-1; TRBD1 might be the D (6 bases). The CDR3 contains 13 residues. Germline CDR1 and CDR2: GTSNPN and SVGIG (reference sequence). V lost 8 bases, J lost 8 bases, and 21 bases lay in between. This chain's CDR3 is CARKEDRTGEAFF. The CDR3 DNA sequence: TGTGCCCGTAAAGAGGACCGTACAGGGGAAGCTTTCTTT. Drawing the rest from reference TRBV30 and TRBJ1-1, the complete variable domain is SQTIHQWPATLVQPVGSPLSLECTVEGTSNPNLYWYRQAAGRGLQLLFYSVGIGQISSEVPQNLSASRPQDRQFILSSKKLLLSDSGFYLCARKEDRTGEAFFGQGTRLTVV.

This chain connects TRBV7-6 to TRBJ2-1; D unclear. Germline CDR1 is SGHVS and CDR2 is FNYEAQ. CDR3 length: 13 residues. With 1 base removed from V and 6 bases from J, the gap between germline ends came to 7 bases. CDR3 nucleotide sequence: TGTGCCAGCAGCTTAGTTTTCAGCAATGAGCAGTTCTTC. Its protein is CASSLVFSNEQFF.

This clone came up a few times. This chain links TRBV7-2 with TRBJ1-3, with a weak D call TRBD1 (6 bases). Germline CDR1 is SGHTA and CDR2 is FQGNSA. V was clipped by 6 bases and J by 5 bases, with 17 bases between them. This CDR3 has 15 residues. This CDR3 reads CASRQTGFGRNTIYF. The CDR3 DNA sequence: TGTGCCAGCAGACAAACAGGGTTTGGTCGAAACACCATATATTTT. Complete variable domain (other parts from reference TRBV7-2 and TRBJ1-3): GAGVSQSPSNKVTEKGKDVELRCDPISGHTALYWYRQSLGQGLEFLIYFQGNSAPDKSGLPSDRFSAERTGGSVSTLTIQRTQQEDSAVYLCASRQTGFGRNTIYFGEGSWLTVV.

The chain employs TRBV11-2 and TRBJ1-5; D gene ambiguous. This CDR3 has 13 amino acids. From germline, CDR1 is SGHAT and CDR2 FQNNGV. V lost 5 bases to trimming and J lost 5 bases, with 10 bases between them. CDR3: CASSPKPYQPQHF. Here the CDR3 DNA reads TGTGCCAGCAGCCCAAAGCCTTATCAGCCCCAGCATTTT.

This clone was found once. One end of the junction fails to match germline, which may point to a read error. This sequence joins TRBV5-6 and TRBJ2-2; 9 bases align to TRBD1. This CDR3 contains 12 residues. CDR1 SGHDT and CDR2 YYEEEE come from the germline V gene. CDR3 loop: CASSSRTGALFF. The DNA for the CDR3 is TGTGCCAGCAGCTCTCGGACAGGGGCGCTGTTTTTT.

The CDR3 DNA follows: TGCGCCAGCAGCTTGGGGGGACTAGCGGGCAACTACGAGCAGTACTTC. It encodes CASSLGGLAGNYEQYF. V is TRBV5-1 and J is TRBJ2-7; TRBD2 matches 12 bases. The CDR3 is 16 residues long. V shed 0 bases and J 3 bases; nucleotides not matched to a gene: 4. The germline V gene has CDR1 SGHRS and CDR2 YFSETQ.

This clone was seen just once. The rearrangement links TRBV9 to TRBJ2-5; the match to TRBD2 covers 9 bases. Trimming at V came to 4 bases and at J to 1 base, leaving 17 bases not matched to a gene. The CDR3 sequence is 19 residues long. CDR1 is SGDLS and CDR2 is YYNGEE in the germline V gene. CDR3 nucleotides: TGTGCCAGCAGCCTAAATCCCGGGACTAGCCATACTTTCCAAGAGACCCAGTACTTC. Amino acids: CASSLNPGTSHTFQETQYF.

V usage is TRBV7-3 and J usage is TRBJ1-1; 10 positions match TRBD1. V lost 5 bases and J lost 4; bases outside the gene matches: 4. The CDR3 spans 14 residues. The germline V gene encodes CDR1 SGHTA and CDR2 FQGTGA. The CDR3 DNA follows: TGTGCCAGCAGCCGACAGGGGGCGGGCACTGAAGCTTTCTTT. This gives the protein CASSRQGAGTEAFF.

The rearrangement joins TRBV4-1 to TRBJ1-5; 9 nucleotides align to TRBD1. There are 19 residues in the CDR3. V lost 1 base, J lost 4 bases, and 14 bases stayed unmatched. The germline V gene encodes CDR1 MGHRA and CDR2 YSYEKL. This chain's CDR3 is CASSQAQIQGARPNQPQHF. In nucleotides, the CDR3 is TGCGCCAGCAGCCAAGCCCAAATACAGGGGGCGCGACCAAATCAGCCCCAGCATTTT.

The V call is TRBV13, the J call TRBJ2-7; D possibly corresponds to TRBD2 (6 bases). This CDR3 has 15 amino acids. Deletions cut 0 bases from V and 2 bases from J, with 11 bases between. In germline, CDR1 is PRHDT, CDR2 FYEKMQ (reference sequence). The CDR3 DNA follows: TGTGCCAGCAGCTTAGGGGGACTTTCCGCCTACGAGCAGTACTTC. It codes for CASSLGGLSAYEQYF.

The V call is TRBV6-6, the J call TRBJ2-2; tentatively, D is TRBD1 (5 bases). This CDR3 contains 12 residues. CDR1 is MNHNY and CDR2 is SVGAGI in the germline V gene (reference sequence). V lost 8 bases and J 7 bases, leaving 11 bases between the germline ends. CDR3: CASPGYGGELFF. The CDR3 bases are TGTGCCAGCCCAGGGTATGGCGGGGAGCTGTTTTTT.

This rearrangement joins TRBV10-3 to TRBJ2-1; 13 bases map to TRBD2. Germline assignment: CDR1 ENHRY and CDR2 SYGVKD. V lost 1 base, J lost 8 bases, and 8 bases stayed unmatched. The CDR3 contains 17 residues. The CDR3 loop reads CAISELWWTSGSHEQFF. CDR3 nucleotide sequence: TGTGCCATCAGTGAGTTATGGTGGACTAGCGGGAGCCATGAGCAGTTCTTC.

This clone appeared a few times. The V and J genes are TRBV4-1 and TRBJ2-7; a possible D gene is TRBD2 (6 bases). The germline V and J ends were trimmed by 4 bases and 3 bases, with 19 bases remaining between them. This CDR3 is 16 amino acids long. Germline CDR1 is MGHRA and CDR2 is YSYEKL. The CDR3 DNA sequence: TGCGCCAGCAGCCCTGGACCGCTTCGGAGGGACTACGAGCAGTACTTC. Its protein is CASSPGPLRRDYEQYF.

The V and J genes are TRBV5-1 and TRBJ2-2, with 7 bases aligning to TRBD2. The length of the CDR3 is 16 residues. CDR1 and CDR2 from the germline V gene are SGHRS and YFSETQ. Germline trimming cut 3 bases from V and 1 base from J; bases unmatched to any gene: 6. CDR3 DNA sequence: TGCGCCAGCAGCTCCCCACGGGGGGTGAACACCGGGGAGCTGTTTTTT. It specifies CASSSPRGVNTGELFF.

This chain links TRBV11-2 with TRBJ2-1; D gene unclear. The V end was cut by 2 bases, the J end by 6 bases, with 11 bases between. The length of the CDR3 is 14 residues. The germline V gene encodes CDR1 SGHAT and CDR2 FQNNGV. For the CDR3, the DNA is TGTGCCAGCAGCTTACAGGTTGGTCCCAATGAGCAGTTCTTC. Translating gives CASSLQVGPNEQFF.

DNA for the CDR3: TGTGCCAGTAGCCCCGAGACAGGGGCCCGCTCTGGAAACACCATATATTTT. Translation gives CASSPETGARSGNTIYF. This rearrangement joins TRBV19 to TRBJ1-3, with TRBD1 matching over 8 bases. Germline V gene lookup returns CDR1 LNHDA and CDR2 SQIVND (reference sequence). Losses at the gene ends were 6 bases for V and 0 bases for J; bases not matched to a gene: 10. This CDR3 contains 17 residues.

This clone has more than one count but fewer than ten. The V gene is TRBV13, the J gene TRBJ1-1; tentatively, D is TRBD1 (5 bases). This CDR3 is built from 15 residues. The V and J ends lost 5 bases and 4 bases respectively, with 17 bases between them. Per the germline V gene, CDR1 is PRHDT and CDR2 is FYEKMQ (reference sequence). The CDR3 DNA follows: TGTGCCAGCAGCCTTAGCCGGGGGTTCGGCACTGAAGCTTTCTTT. Protein product: CASSLSRGFGTEAFF.

The V gene is TRBV12-5, the J gene TRBJ1-6, with a weak D call TRBD1 (6 bases). Germline CDR1 is LGHNT and CDR2 is FRNRAP. V gave up 4 bases and J gave up 7 bases, with 20 bases separating them. CDR3 length equals 17 residues. CDR3 sequence (DNA): TGTGCTAGTGGTTCTTCCCCCTGGGGGGGGCGAAATTCACCCCTCCACTTT. Protein product: CASGSSPWGGRNSPLHF.